A selection of T cell receptor beta chains follows, all from one sample in a study of OX40 agonist ivuxolimab in advanced cancers. TCRdb's copy holds only in-frame clones and misses some; the assay was immunoSEQ multiplex PCR. In the table there are about 68,000 clones, about 93% of which are singletons. Sample: CD4+ or CD8+ T cells sorted from blood, taken in a trial of the OX40 agonist ivuxolimab. The receptors originated from an adult with an advanced solid tumor such as melanoma, head and neck, liver or kidney cancer. CDR3s include the opening cysteine and the closing phenylalanine or tryptophan. D genes are given only for firm matches. Size is omitted from some rows. Given values are once, few, many or a class for expanded clones.

CDR3 protein | CDR3 DNA | V gene | clone size | D gene | J gene
CASSPQAYNEQFF | TGTGCCAGCAGTCCTCAGGCATACAATGAGCAGTTCTTC | TRBV6-5 | . | . | TRBJ2-1
CASGLMGGEYDGYTF | TGTGCTAGTGGTTTGATGGGGGGGGAGTACGATGGCTACACCTTC | TRBV12-5 | . | . | TRBJ1-2
CASSSTAVEAFF | TGTGCCAGCAGCTCCACCGCAGTGGAAGCTTTCTTT | TRBV5-6 | . | . | TRBJ1-1
CASSPPGGGDTQYF | TGTGCCAGCAGCCCCCCGGGGGGTGGAGATACGCAGTATTTT | TRBV28 | once | TRBD2 | TRBJ2-3
CASSSWSMNTEAFF | TGTGCCAGCAGTTCCTGGTCGATGAACACTGAAGCTTTCTTT | TRBV6-6 | . | . | TRBJ1-1
CSAMAGYEQYF | TGCAGTGCAATGGCGGGGTACGAGCAGTACTTC | TRBV20-1 | . | . | TRBJ2-7
CASSLDPNTEAFF | TGTGCCAGCAGCTTGGACCCGAACACTGAAGCTTTCTTT | TRBV11-2 | once | . | TRBJ1-1
CASSFFGGGYEQYF | TGTGCCAGCAGCTTCTTCGGGGGGGGATACGAGCAGTACTTC | TRBV7-9 | . | TRBD2 | TRBJ2-7
CASSEVLGQEDTDTQYF | TGTGCCAGCAGTGAAGTCCTAGGACAGGAGGACACAGATACGCAGTATTTT | TRBV6-1 | . | TRBD1 | TRBJ2-3
CASSQDWVKSEKLFF | TGTGCCAGCAGCCAAGATTGGGTCAAAAGCGAAAAACTGTTTTTT | TRBV4-2 | . | . | TRBJ1-4
CASSLLRDRGRNTGELFF | TGTGCCAGCAGTTTATTAAGAGACAGGGGGCGAAACACCGGGGAGCTGTTTTTT | TRBV27 | . | TRBD1 | TRBJ2-2
CASSFAGTTEAFF | TGTGCCAGCAGCTTTGCCGGTACCACTGAAGCTTTCTTT | TRBV7-9 | . | . | TRBJ1-1
CASSGAGSPGQYF | TGTGCCAGCAGTGGCGCGGGGTCCCCCGGGCAGTACTTC | TRBV27 | . | . | TRBJ2-7
CASSQGQIYEQYF | TGTGCCAGCAGCCAGGGACAAATCTACGAGCAGTACTTC | TRBV7-9 | . | . | TRBJ2-7
CASSAGTSGSGADTQYF | TGTGCCAGCAGCGCCGGGACTAGCGGGAGTGGGGCAGATACGCAGTATTTT | TRBV5-8 | . | TRBD2 | TRBJ2-3
CASSFLRRGEQFF | TGTGCCAGCAGTTTCCTTCGGCGGGGTGAGCAGTTCTTC | TRBV28 | . | . | TRBJ2-1
CASSLTRTGETGELFF | TGTGCCAGCAGCTTAACTAGGACAGGGGAAACCGGGGAGCTGTTTTTT | TRBV11-2 | once | TRBD1 | TRBJ2-2
CASSQLGLVRSREEQFF | TGTGCCAGCAGCCAGCTCGGACTAGTACGATCCCGGGAGGAGCAGTTCTTC | TRBV14 | . | TRBD2 | TRBJ2-1
CASSSEVAEAFF | TGCGCCAGCAGCTCAGAGGTTGCTGAAGCTTTCTTT | TRBV5-1 | few | . | TRBJ1-1
CASSLSGTGLNSPLHF | TGTGCCAGCAGTTTGTCGGGGACAGGGTTAAATTCACCCCTCCACTTT | TRBV27 | . | TRBD1 | TRBJ1-6
CASSLGLAGSTGELFF | TGTGCCAGCAGCTTGGGTCTAGCGGGAAGCACCGGGGAGCTGTTTTTT | TRBV5-6 | . | TRBD2 | TRBJ2-2
CASSLGQHYGYTF | TGTGCCAGCAGTTTGGGGCAACACTATGGCTACACCTTC | TRBV27 | . | . | TRBJ1-2
CAWDVGEKLFF | TGTGCCTGGGACGTAGGTGAAAAACTGTTTTTT | TRBV30 | . | . | TRBJ1-4